This T cell receptor (beta chain) was profiled in a study of vaccination and CD4 T cells after COVID-19. About the study: Post-COVID draws followed diagnosis by a median approximately 100 days (range 35 to 161).

Sample treatment: approximately nine-day PBMC culture with coronavirus spike peptide pools or control peptides (ViraFEST assay). Via ViraFEST, peptide pools expanded antigen-specific T cells before TCR sequencing. PCR-confirmed positives ranged from March to December 2020, preceding US Alpha, Beta and Delta variants. An Oncomine TCR Beta short-read assay was used to sequence the DNA from cultured CD4+ T cells. After culture, CD4+ T cells served as the source for genomic DNA extraction. TCRdb used MiXCR to reprocess the PCR reads, holding one entry per CDR3 protein. This table has around 20,000 distinct CDR3 sequences, about 50% appearing once. CDR1 and CDR2 (germline): MNHNS, SASEGT. This CDR3 spans 14 amino acids. Trimming removed 8 bases from V and 4 bases from J; junction bases left unmatched: 6. As concerns this clonotype: The antigen is not known.

The sample consisted of CD4+ T cells from blood, cultured in vitro, taken before SARS-CoV-2 vaccination. The V gene is TRBV6-1, the J gene TRBJ2-3; 10 bases map to TRBD1. The sequence derives from a human donor who had recovered from COVID-19. CDR3 amino acids: CASGKGQGSDTQYF. In nucleotides, the CDR3 is TGTGCCAGCGGAAAGGGACAGGGGTCAGATACGCAGTATTTT.